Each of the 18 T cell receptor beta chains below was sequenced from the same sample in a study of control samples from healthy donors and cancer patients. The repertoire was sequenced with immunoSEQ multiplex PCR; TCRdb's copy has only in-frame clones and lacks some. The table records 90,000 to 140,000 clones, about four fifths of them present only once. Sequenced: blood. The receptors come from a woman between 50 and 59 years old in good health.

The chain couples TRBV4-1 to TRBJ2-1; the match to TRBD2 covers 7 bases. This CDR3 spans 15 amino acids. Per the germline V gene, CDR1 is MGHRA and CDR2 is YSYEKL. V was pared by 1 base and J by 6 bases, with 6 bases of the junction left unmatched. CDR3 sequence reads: CASSQVGWEGNEQFF. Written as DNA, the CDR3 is TGCGCCAGCAGCCAAGTGGGGTGGGAGGGCAATGAGCAGTTCTTC.

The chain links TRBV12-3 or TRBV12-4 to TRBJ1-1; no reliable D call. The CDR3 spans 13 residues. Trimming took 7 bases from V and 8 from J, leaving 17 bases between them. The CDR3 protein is CASNRVGSPEAFF. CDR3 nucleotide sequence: TGTGCCAGCAACCGAGTGGGGAGCCCGGAAGCTTTCTTT.

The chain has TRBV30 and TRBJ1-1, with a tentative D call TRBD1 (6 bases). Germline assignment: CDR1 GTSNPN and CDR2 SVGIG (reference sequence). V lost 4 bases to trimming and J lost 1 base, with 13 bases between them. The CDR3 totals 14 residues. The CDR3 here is CAWKENRANTEAFF. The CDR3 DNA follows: TGTGCCTGGAAGGAGAACAGGGCGAACACTGAAGCTTTCTTT.

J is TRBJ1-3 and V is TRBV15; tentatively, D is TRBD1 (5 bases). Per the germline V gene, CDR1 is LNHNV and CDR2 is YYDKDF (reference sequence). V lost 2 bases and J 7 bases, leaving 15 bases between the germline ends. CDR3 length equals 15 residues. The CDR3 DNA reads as TGTGCCACCAGCAGATCGACCGGAAGGGGCAACACCATATATTTT. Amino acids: CATSRSTGRGNTIYF.

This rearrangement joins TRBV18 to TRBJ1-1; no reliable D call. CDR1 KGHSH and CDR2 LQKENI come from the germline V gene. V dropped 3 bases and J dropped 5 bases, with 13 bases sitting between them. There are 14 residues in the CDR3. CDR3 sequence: CASSPTVTRTEAFF. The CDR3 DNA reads TGTGCCAGCTCACCTACAGTGACGCGGACTGAAGCTTTCTTT.

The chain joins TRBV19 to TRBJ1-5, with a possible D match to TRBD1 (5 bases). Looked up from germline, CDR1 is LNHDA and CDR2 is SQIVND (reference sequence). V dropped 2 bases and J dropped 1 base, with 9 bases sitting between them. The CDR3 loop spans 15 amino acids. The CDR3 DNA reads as TGTGCCAGTAGTATAAAGGGGACGAGCAATCAGCCCCAGCATTTT. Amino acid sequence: CASSIKGTSNQPQHF.

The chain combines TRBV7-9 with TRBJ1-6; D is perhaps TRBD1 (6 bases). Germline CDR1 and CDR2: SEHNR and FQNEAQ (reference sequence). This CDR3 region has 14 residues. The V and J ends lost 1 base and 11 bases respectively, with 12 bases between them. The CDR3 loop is CASSLETGIAPLHF. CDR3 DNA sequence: TGTGCCAGCAGCTTAGAAACAGGGATCGCACCCCTCCACTTT.

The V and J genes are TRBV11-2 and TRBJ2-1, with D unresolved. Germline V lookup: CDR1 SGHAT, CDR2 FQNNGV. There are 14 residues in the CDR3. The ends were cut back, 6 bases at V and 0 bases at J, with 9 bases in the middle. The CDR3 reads CASRQSSSYNEQFF. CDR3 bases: TGTGCCAGCAGGCAGAGCAGCTCCTACAATGAGCAGTTCTTC. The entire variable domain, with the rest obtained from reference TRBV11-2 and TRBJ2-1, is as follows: EAGVAQSPRYKIIEKRQSVAFWCNPISGHATLYWYQQILGQGPKLLIQFQNNGVVDDSQLPKDRFSAERLKGVDSTLKIQPAKLEDSAVYLCASRQSSSYNEQFFGPGTRLTVL.

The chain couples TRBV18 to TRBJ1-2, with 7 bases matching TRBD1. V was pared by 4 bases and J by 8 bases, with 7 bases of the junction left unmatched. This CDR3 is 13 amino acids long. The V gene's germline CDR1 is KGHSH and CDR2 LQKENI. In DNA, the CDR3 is TGTGCCAGCTCACGCCCCCAGACAGGGGGCTACACCTTC. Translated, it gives CASSRPQTGGYTF.

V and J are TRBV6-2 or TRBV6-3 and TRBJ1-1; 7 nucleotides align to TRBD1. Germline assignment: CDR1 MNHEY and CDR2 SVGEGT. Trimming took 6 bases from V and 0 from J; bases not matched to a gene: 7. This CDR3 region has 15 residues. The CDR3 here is CASSHPGQMNTEAFF. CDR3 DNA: TGTGCCAGCAGCCACCCGGGACAGATGAACACTGAAGCTTTCTTT.

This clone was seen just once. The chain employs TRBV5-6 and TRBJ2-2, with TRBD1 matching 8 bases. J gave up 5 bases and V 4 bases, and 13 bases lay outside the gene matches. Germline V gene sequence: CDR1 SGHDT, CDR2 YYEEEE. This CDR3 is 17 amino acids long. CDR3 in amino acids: CASSPGGAYEVTGELFF. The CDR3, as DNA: TGTGCCAGCAGCCCAGGGGGCGCGTACGAGGTTACCGGGGAGCTGTTTTTT.

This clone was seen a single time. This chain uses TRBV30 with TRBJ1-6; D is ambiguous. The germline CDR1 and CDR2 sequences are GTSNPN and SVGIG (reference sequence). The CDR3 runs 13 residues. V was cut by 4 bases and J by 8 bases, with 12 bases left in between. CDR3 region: CAWTRRIHSPLHF. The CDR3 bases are TGTGCCTGGACGAGACGGATCCATTCACCCCTCCACTTT.

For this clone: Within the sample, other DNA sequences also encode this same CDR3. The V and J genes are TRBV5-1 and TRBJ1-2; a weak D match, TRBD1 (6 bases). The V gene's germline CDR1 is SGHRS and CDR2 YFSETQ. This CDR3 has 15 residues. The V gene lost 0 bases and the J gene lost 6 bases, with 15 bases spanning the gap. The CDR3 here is CASSLVGAGADGYTF. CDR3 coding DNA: TGCGCCAGCAGCTTGGTTGGGGCGGGGGCGGATGGCTACACCTTC.

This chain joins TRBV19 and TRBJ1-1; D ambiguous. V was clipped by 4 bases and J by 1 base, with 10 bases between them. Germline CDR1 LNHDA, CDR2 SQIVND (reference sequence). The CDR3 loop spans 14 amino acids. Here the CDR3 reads CASSNQLGNTEAFF. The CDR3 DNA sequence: TGTGCCAGTAGTAACCAACTTGGGAACACTGAAGCTTTCTTT.

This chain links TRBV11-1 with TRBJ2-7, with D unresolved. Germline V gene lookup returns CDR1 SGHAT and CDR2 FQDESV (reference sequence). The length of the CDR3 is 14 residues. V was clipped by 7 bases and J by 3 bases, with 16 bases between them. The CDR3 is CASKVELNNYEQYF. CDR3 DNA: TGTGCCAGCAAGGTTGAACTCAACAACTACGAGCAGTACTTC.

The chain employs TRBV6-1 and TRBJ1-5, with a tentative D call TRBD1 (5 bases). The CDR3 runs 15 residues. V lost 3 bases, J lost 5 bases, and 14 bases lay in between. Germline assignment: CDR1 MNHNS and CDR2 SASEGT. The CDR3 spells CASSDDGGRDQPQHF. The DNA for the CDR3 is TGTGCCAGCAGTGATGACGGGGGAAGGGATCAGCCCCAGCATTTT.

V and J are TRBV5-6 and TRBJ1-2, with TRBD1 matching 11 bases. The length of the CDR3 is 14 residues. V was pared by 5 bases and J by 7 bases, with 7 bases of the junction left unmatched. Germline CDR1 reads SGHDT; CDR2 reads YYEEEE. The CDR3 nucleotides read TGTGCCAGCAGTCTGGACAGGGGGCGGAGTGGCTACACCTTC. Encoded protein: CASSLDRGRSGYTF.

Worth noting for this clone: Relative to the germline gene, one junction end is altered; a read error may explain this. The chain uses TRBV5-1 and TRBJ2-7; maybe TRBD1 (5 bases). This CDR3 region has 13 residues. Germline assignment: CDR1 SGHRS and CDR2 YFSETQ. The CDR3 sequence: CASSLSLTGSKDF. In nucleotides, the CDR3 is TGCGCCAGCAGCTTGAGCCTCACAGGTTCAAAGGACTTC. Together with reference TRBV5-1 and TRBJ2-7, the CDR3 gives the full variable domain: KAGVTQTPRYLIKTRGQQVTLSCSPISGHRSVSWYQQTPGQGLQFLFEYFSETQRNKGNFPGRFSGRQFSNSRSEMNVSTLELGDSALYLCASSLSLTGSKDFGPGTRLTVT.